The T cell receptor (beta chain) described here comes from a study of post-analysis software for immune sequencing data. For the study at large: Courses of disease covered relapsing-remitting, secondary progressive and progressive-relapsing multiple sclerosis. Study-level points and caveats: By F measure, samples from a shared preparation batch strongly co-clustered. Higher frequency in patients than in controls was seen for about five TRBV segments, with TRBV5-6, TRBV5-1 and TRBV20-1 among them. Diversity measured as normalized Chao1 was significantly lower in multiple sclerosis patients than in controls.

Every TCR beta cDNA library bore unique molecular identifiers. TCRdb used MiXCR to reprocess the PCR reads, holding one entry per CDR3 protein. The sample contains roughly 650,000 distinct CDR3 sequences, 59% of which appear only once. This CDR3 spans 16 amino acids. Germline lookup yields CDR1 SEHNR and CDR2 FQNEAQ (reference sequence). J lost 2 bases, V lost 2 bases, and 8 bases had no gene match. Turning to this clonotype: Its antigen is not identified.

J is TRBJ1-1 and V is TRBV7-9, with 7 bases fitting TRBD1. This clonotype was sampled from a girl aged 2 to 10 with multiple sclerosis. The material sequenced was blood. CDR3 in amino acids: CASSLTQGVYNTEAFF. The CDR3 DNA reads TGTGCCAGCAGCTTAACCCAGGGGGTTTATAACACTGAAGCTTTCTTT.